This TCR beta chain is drawn from a study of blood T cells in healthy people across ages. The CDR3 is 16 residues long. CDR1 SGHTA and CDR2 FQGNSA come from the germline V gene. Through a sample-barcoded 5' primer and a J-beta primer mix, a second PCR was run for about 7 to 12 cycles. TCRdb reanalysed the 5' RACE reads using MiXCR and keeps one entry per CDR3 protein. This sample has hundreds of thousands of distinct CDR3 sequences, with roughly 30% found just once. The sample was blood. The sequence came from a woman of 80 years or more in good health. The chain employs TRBV7-2 and TRBJ2-1; the match to TRBD2 covers 7 bases. The J call is doubtful: the DNA matches TRBJ2-7 better. CDR3 bases: TGTGCCAGCAGCTCCCCTCCGAGACTAGCCTACAATGAGCAGTACTTC. Residues: CASSSPPRLAYNEQYF.